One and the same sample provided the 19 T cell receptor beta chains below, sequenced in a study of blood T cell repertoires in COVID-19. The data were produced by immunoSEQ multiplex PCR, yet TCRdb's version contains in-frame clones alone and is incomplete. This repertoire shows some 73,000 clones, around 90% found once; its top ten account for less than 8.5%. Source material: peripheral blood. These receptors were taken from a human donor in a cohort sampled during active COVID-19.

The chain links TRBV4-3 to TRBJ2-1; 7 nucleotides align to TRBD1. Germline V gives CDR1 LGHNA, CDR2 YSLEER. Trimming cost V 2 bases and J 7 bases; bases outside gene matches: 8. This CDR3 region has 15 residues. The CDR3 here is CASSQTMDRLNEQFF. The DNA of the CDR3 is TGCGCCAGCAGCCAAACAATGGACAGGTTAAATGAGCAGTTCTTC.

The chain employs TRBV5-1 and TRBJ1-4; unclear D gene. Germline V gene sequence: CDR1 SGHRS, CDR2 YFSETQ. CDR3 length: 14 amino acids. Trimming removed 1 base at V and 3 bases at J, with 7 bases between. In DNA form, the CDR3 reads TGCGCCAGCAGCTTGACGAGGCCTAATGAAAAACTGTTTTTT. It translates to CASSLTRPNEKLFF.

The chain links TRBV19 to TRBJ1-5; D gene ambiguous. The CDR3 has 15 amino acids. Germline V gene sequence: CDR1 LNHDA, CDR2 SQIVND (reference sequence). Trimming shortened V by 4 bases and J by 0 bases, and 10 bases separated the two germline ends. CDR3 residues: CASSTNTDSNQPQHF. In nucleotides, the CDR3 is TGTGCCAGTAGTACTAATACTGATAGCAATCAGCCCCAGCATTTT.

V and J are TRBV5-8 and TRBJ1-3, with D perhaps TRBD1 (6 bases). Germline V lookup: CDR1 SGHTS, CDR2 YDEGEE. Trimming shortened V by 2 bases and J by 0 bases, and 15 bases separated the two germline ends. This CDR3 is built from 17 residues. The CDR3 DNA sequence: TGTGCCAGCAGCTTCCATAGGACAGACAGCTCTGGAAACACCATATATTTT. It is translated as CASSFHRTDSSGNTIYF.

The CDR3, as DNA: TGTGCCAGCAGCTTCTTCCGGACTAGCGGGGGGGCCGGCACCGGGGAGCTGTTTTTT. Its translation: CASSFFRTSGGAGTGELFF. This chain links TRBV7-9 with TRBJ2-2; 15 nucleotides agree with TRBD2. The CDR3 covers 19 residues. V lost 3 bases to trimming and J lost 4 bases; unmatched junction nucleotides: 9. CDR1 and CDR2 (germline): SEHNR, FQNEAQ (reference sequence).

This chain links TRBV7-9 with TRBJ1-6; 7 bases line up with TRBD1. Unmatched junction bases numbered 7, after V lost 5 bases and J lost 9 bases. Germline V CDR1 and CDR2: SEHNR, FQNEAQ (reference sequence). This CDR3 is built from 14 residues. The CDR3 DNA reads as TGTGCCAGCAGCACTAGACAGGGAAGTTCACCCCTCCACTTT. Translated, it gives CASSTRQGSSPLHF.

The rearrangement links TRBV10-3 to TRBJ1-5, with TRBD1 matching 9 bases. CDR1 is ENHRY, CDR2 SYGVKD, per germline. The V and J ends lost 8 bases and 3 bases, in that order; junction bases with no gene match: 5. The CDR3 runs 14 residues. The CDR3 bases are TGTGCCATCTGGACAGGGGCGAACAATCAGCCCCAGCATTTT. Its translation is CAIWTGANNQPQHF.

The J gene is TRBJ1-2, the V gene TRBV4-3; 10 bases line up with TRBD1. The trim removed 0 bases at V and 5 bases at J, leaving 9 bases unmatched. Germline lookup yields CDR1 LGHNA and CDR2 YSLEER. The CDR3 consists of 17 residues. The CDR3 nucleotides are TGCGCCAGCAGCCAAGATTGGATTGGACAGGGGGGATATGGCTACACCTTC. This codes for CASSQDWIGQGGYGYTF.

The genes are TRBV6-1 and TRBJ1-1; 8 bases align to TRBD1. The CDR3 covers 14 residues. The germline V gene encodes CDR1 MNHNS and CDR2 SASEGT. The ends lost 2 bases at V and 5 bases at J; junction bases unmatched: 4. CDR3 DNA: TGTGCCAGCAGTGAACAGGGGGCGAGGACTGAAGCTTTCTTT. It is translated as CASSEQGARTEAFF.

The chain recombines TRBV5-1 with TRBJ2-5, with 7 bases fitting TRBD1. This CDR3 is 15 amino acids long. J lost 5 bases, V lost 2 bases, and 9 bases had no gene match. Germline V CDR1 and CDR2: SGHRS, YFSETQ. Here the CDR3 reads CASSLATSRGETQYF. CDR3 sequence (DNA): TGCGCCAGCAGCTTAGCAACTTCCAGGGGGGAGACCCAGTACTTC.

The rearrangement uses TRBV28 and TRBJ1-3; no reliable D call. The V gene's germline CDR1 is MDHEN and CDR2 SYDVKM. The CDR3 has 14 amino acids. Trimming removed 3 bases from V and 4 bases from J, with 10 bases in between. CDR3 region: CASSFSRAGNTIYF. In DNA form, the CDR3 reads TGTGCCAGCAGTTTTTCGAGGGCAGGAAACACCATATATTTT.

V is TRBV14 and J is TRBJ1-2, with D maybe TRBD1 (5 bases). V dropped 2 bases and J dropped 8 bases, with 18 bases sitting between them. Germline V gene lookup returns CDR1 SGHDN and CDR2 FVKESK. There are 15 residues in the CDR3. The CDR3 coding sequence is TGTGCCAGCAGCCAAAAGAGCACAGGCATCGGAGGCTACACCTTC. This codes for CASSQKSTGIGGYTF.

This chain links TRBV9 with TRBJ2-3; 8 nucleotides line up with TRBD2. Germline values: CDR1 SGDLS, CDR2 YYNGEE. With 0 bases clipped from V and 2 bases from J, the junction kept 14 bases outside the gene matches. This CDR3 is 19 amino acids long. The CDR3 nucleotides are TGTGCCAGCAGCGTAGAACCCTCGGGAGCGGGGGACCCCACAGATACGCAGTATTTT. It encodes CASSVEPSGAGDPTDTQYF. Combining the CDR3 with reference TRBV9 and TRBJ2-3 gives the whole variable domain DSGVTQTPKHLITATGQRVTLRCSPRSGDLSVYWYQQSLDQGLQFLIQYYNGEERAKGNILERFSAQQFPDLHSELNLSSLELGDSALYFCASSVEPSGAGDPTDTQYFGPGTRLTVL.

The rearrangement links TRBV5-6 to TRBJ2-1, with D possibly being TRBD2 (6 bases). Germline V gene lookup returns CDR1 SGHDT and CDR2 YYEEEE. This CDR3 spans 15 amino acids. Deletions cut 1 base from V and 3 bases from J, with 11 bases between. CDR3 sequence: CASSLSAGIYNEQFF. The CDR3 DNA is TGTGCCAGCAGCTTGTCGGCGGGGATCTACAATGAGCAGTTCTTC.

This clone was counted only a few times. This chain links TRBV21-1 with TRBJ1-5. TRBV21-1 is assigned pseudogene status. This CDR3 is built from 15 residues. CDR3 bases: TGTGCCAGCAGCAAATCGGGGAACTGCAATCAGCCCCAGCATTTT. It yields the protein CASSKSGNCNQPQHF.

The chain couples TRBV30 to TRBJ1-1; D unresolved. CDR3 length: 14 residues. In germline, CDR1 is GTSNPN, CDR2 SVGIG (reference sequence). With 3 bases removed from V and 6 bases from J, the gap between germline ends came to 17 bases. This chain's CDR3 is CAWRFATPGAEAFF. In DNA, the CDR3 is TGTGCCTGGAGGTTCGCCACCCCCGGGGCTGAAGCTTTCTTT.

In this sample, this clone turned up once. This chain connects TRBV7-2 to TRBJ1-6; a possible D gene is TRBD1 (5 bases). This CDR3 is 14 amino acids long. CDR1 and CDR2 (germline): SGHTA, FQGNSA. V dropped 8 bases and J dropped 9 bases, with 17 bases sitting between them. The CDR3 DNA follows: TGTGCCAGCGGACACGGGACGGGGGGTTCACCCCTCCACTTT. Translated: CASGHGTGGSPLHF.

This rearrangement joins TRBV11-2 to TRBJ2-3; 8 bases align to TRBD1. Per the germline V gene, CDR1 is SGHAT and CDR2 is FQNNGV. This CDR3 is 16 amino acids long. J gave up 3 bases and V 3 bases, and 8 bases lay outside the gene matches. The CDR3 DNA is TGTGCCAGCAGCTTGGGGTCAGGGGGCGGGACAGATACGCAGTATTTT. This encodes CASSLGSGGGTDTQYF. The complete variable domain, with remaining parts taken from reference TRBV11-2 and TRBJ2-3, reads EAGVAQSPRYKIIEKRQSVAFWCNPISGHATLYWYQQILGQGPKLLIQFQNNGVVDDSQLPKDRFSAERLKGVDSTLKIQPAKLEDSAVYLCASSLGSGGGTDTQYFGPGTRLTVL.

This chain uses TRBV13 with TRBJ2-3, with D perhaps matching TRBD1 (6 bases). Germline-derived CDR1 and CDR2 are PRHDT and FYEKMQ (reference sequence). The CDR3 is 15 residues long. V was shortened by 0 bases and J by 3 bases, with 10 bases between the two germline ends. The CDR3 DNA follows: TGTGCCAGCAGCTTAGGCAGGGGAAGGACAGATACGCAGTATTTT. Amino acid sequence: CASSLGRGRTDTQYF.